The entry below describes one T cell receptor (beta chain). The CDR3 consists of 13 residues. The germline gives CDR1 MNHEY, CDR2 SVGAGI. Unmatched junction bases numbered 2, after V lost 2 bases and J lost 4 bases. Method: immunoSEQ multiplex PCR; TCRdb's copy keeps in-frame clones and lacks some. The repertoire holds approximately 90,000 clones, with approximately 89% as singletons. This specimen belongs to a study of T cell changes during pregnancy in multiple sclerosis. Sequences were derived from peripheral blood, sampled in the first trimester of pregnancy. The gene calls are TRBV6-5 and TRBJ2-7, with 7 bases that match TRBD2. This clonotype was obtained from a female donor with multiple sclerosis, enrolled in a pregnancy study. For the CDR3, the DNA is TGTGCCAGCAGTTACGGGAGGGCGTACGAGCAGTACTTC. It codes for CASSYGRAYEQYF.